By sample fraction, the clone carrying this T cell receptor (beta chain) is medium-sized. Antigen unknown. Overall study results and limits: Tumor memory CD4+ T cell TCR gene usage was found to cluster with blood and lymph node memory CD4+ cells and with lymph node naive CD4+ cells.

Constant-region reverse primers amplified full-length variable regions, followed by semi-nested Nested Universal Primer A PCR. A single record per CDR3 protein comes from TCRdb applying MiXCR to the 5' RACE reads. The repertoire holds over 45,000 distinct CDR3 sequences, with less than 30% as singletons. Cells sorted as Tregs were CD4+, CD25+ and CD127-/low. The sequence was obtained from a female donor with breast cancer. The sequenced sample consisted of tumor-infiltrating Tregs sorted from the breast tumor.

The CDR3 DNA reads TGTGCCAGCAGCTTCATCCCCAGGGATGGCTACACCTTC. It encodes CASSFIPRDGYTF. The V and J genes are TRBV7-2 and TRBJ1-2, with TRBD1 as a possible D gene (5 bases). V was shortened by 3 bases and J by 6 bases, with 11 bases between the two germline ends. There are 13 residues in the CDR3. Germline CDR1 reads SGHTA; CDR2 reads FQGNSA.